This entry lists 25 T cell receptor beta chains sequenced from one sample in a study of T-cell memory formation after mild COVID-19. TCRdb re-analysed the 5' RACE reads in MiXCR, keeping a single row per CDR3 protein. The profile covers a few hundred thousand distinct CDR3 sequences, with about 24% appearing a single time and about 8.7% taken by the ten largest. What was sequenced was PBMCs or a T cell subset sorted from them (not recorded which). Source of these receptors: an adult woman who had mild COVID-19 (a few samples of this study predate the infection). Cell type and time point are not known.

The chain is built from TRBV7-2 and TRBJ2-1; TRBD2 matches at 10 bases. Germline V gene data show CDR1 as SGHTA and CDR2 as FQGNSA. With 5 bases clipped from V and 10 bases from J, the junction kept 11 bases outside the gene matches. This CDR3 is built from 15 residues. CDR3: CASSPRASGGLEQFF. The CDR3 region has the DNA TGTGCCAGCAGCCCCCGGGCTAGCGGGGGTTTGGAGCAGTTCTTC.

The J gene is TRBJ2-2, the V gene TRBV7-9; 11 positions match TRBD2. Germline loops: CDR1 SEHNR, CDR2 FQNEAQ (reference sequence). V lost 3 bases to trimming and J lost 0 bases; unmatched junction nucleotides: 9. The CDR3 is made up of 19 amino acids. CDR3 loop: CASSFPSRLAGPNTGELFF. The CDR3 DNA reads as TGTGCCAGCAGCTTCCCTAGCCGACTAGCGGGGCCGAACACCGGGGAGCTGTTTTTT.

This clonotype was observed at least ten times. V usage is TRBV6-5 and J usage is TRBJ1-6; 8 bases are a match to TRBD1. Germline values: CDR1 MNHEY, CDR2 SVGAGI. With V trimmed by 2 bases and J by 4 bases, 7 bases remained unmatched. The length of the CDR3 is 17 residues. CDR3 protein: CASSYQQGATYNSPLHF. As DNA, the CDR3 is TGTGCCAGCAGTTACCAGCAGGGGGCCACGTATAATTCACCCCTCCACTTT.

This clonotype was found a few times. This chain connects TRBV24-1 to TRBJ2-7; D possibly corresponds to TRBD2 (6 bases). Per germline, CDR1 KGHDR and CDR2 SFDVKD. V lost 5 bases and J lost 2, with 15 bases in between. The CDR3 is 15 residues long. CDR3 in DNA: TGTGCCACCAGTGCGGGGGACGGACTAACCTACGAGCAGTACTTC. Encoded protein: CATSAGDGLTYEQYF.

This clonotype was seen repeatedly, ten times or more. The V call is TRBV5-4, the J call TRBJ2-7; possibly TRBD2 for D (5 bases). Trimming took 2 bases from V and 0 from J, leaving 9 bases between them. The CDR3 loop spans 14 amino acids. In germline, CDR1 is SGHNT, CDR2 YYREEE (reference sequence). The DNA for the CDR3 is TGTGCCAGCAGCTTTCGGGGAAACTCCTACGAGCAGTACTTC. Translation gives CASSFRGNSYEQYF.

This chain links TRBV18 with TRBJ2-2; D is uncertain. In germline, CDR1 is KGHSH, CDR2 LQKENI. The length of the CDR3 is 13 residues. The germline V and J ends were trimmed by 6 bases and 8 bases, with 13 bases remaining between them. DNA for the CDR3: TGTGCCAGCTCCGTATCGTCGTCTGGGGAGCTGTTTTTT. Translated: CASSVSSSGELFF.

V usage is TRBV7-2 and J usage is TRBJ2-7; tentatively, D is TRBD2 (5 bases). This CDR3 spans 17 amino acids. Trimming took 5 bases from V and 0 from J, leaving 20 bases between them. The germline gives CDR1 SGHTA, CDR2 FQGNSA. The CDR3 DNA is TGTGCCAGCAGCCAGAACTACGGCGGCGGGTACTCCTACGAGCAGTACTTC. Translation: CASSQNYGGGYSYEQYF.

This clonotype has at least ten counts. The rearrangement joins TRBV20-1 to TRBJ2-7; D remains ambiguous. Germline V CDR1 and CDR2: DFQATT, SNEGSKA (reference sequence). V was shortened by 1 base and J by 3 bases, with 16 bases between the two germline ends. CDR3 length equals 15 residues. In DNA, the CDR3 is TGCAGTGCTAGAGCCCGCCCGGCCTCCCTCTACGAGCAGTACTTC. Residues: CSARARPASLYEQYF.

This clonotype was observed at least ten times. This chain joins TRBV2 and TRBJ2-7, with 9 bases that match TRBD1. Germline lookup yields CDR1 SNHLY and CDR2 FYNNEI. Trimming took 4 bases from V and 6 from J; bases not matched to a gene: 16. The CDR3 is made up of 17 amino acids. The CDR3: CASSVKLMGQGTPEQYF. CDR3 in DNA: TGTGCCAGCAGTGTAAAACTGATGGGACAGGGTACCCCCGAGCAGTACTTC.

The chain carries TRBV18 and TRBJ2-7, with D uncertain. V dropped 3 bases and J dropped 5 bases, with 17 bases sitting between them. CDR1 is KGHSH, CDR2 LQKENI, per germline. This CDR3 is built from 15 residues. The CDR3 protein is CASSPRRRVADEQYF. Here the CDR3 DNA reads TGTGCCAGCTCACCCAGGAGAAGGGTAGCTGACGAGCAGTACTTC.

The J gene is TRBJ2-1, the V gene TRBV4-3; the D is unclear. This CDR3 has 15 residues. Trimming pared 8 bases from V and 5 bases from J, leaving 19 bases between. Germline V gene lookup returns CDR1 LGHNA and CDR2 YSLEER. This CDR3 is CASAPEVNADNEQFF. The CDR3 nucleotides read TGCGCCAGCGCCCCAGAGGTTAATGCCGACAATGAGCAGTTCTTC.

The J gene is TRBJ1-1, the V gene TRBV9; no clear D gene. The CDR3 spans 15 residues. The germline V and J ends were trimmed by 0 bases and 4 bases, with 13 bases remaining between them. The germline gives CDR1 SGDLS, CDR2 YYNGEE. The CDR3 sequence: CASSVASGGGTEAFF. CDR3 sequence (DNA): TGTGCCAGCAGCGTAGCATCGGGTGGTGGCACTGAAGCTTTCTTT. The whole variable domain, filled in from reference TRBV9 and TRBJ1-1, reads DSGVTQTPKHLITATGQRVTLRCSPRSGDLSVYWYQQSLDQGLQFLIQYYNGEERAKGNILERFSAQQFPDLHSELNLSSLELGDSALYFCASSVASGGGTEAFFGQGTRLTVV.

The chain carries TRBV12-3 or TRBV12-4 and TRBJ2-1; the D gene is possibly TRBD2 (5 bases). The germline V and J ends were trimmed by 7 bases and 9 bases, with 25 bases remaining between them. The CDR3 runs 16 residues. CDR3 in DNA: TGTGCCAGCACCCGACCAACACTACTAGGTCCTCCTGAGCAGTTCTTC. Translating gives CASTRPTLLGPPEQFF.

This clonotype was detected only a few times. V is TRBV20-1 and J is TRBJ2-5; TRBD2 agrees at 9 bases. Unmatched junction bases numbered 5, after V lost 4 bases and J lost 5 bases. Germline assignment: CDR1 DFQATT and CDR2 SNEGSKA (reference sequence). The CDR3 loop spans 13 amino acids. The CDR3 reads CSAIAGAEETQYF. CDR3 DNA: TGCAGTGCTATAGCGGGAGCTGAGGAGACCCAGTACTTC.

This clonotype showed up just a few times. The DNA is omitted, as the CDR3 cannot be located on it reliably, and the CDR3 follows TCRdb's listing. The chain recombines TRBV9 with TRBJ2-2. The CDR3 spans 14 residues, counting both ends. Germline lookup yields CDR1 SGDLS and CDR2 YYNGEE. The chain's CDR3 is CASSVNRRAGELFF.

The chain carries TRBV5-1 and TRBJ2-5; 7 bases are shared with TRBD1. Per the germline V gene, CDR1 is SGHRS and CDR2 is YFSETQ. The CDR3 extends over 16 amino acids. Trimming cost V 4 bases and J 1 base; bases outside gene matches: 10. DNA of the CDR3: TGCGCCAGCAGCGTGAGGGGACAGAATAGCCAAGAGACCCAGTACTTC. This gives the protein CASSVRGQNSQETQYF.

This clonotype has only a few counts. The rearrangement links TRBV9 to TRBJ1-5; D gene ambiguous. Germline-derived CDR1 and CDR2 are SGDLS and YYNGEE. With 0 bases removed from V and 1 base from J, the gap between germline ends came to 8 bases. This CDR3 has 15 residues. CDR3 sequence reads: CASSVDWTSNQPQHF. CDR3 DNA sequence: TGTGCCAGCAGCGTAGATTGGACCAGCAATCAGCCCCAGCATTTT.

The chain recombines TRBV27 with TRBJ1-2; D possibly corresponds to TRBD1 (5 bases). There are 15 residues in the CDR3. The V gene's germline CDR1 is MNHEY and CDR2 SMNVEV (reference sequence). V lost 3 bases and J 4 bases, leaving 15 bases between the germline ends. CDR3 loop: CASSFAPGQGYGYTF. The CDR3 nucleotides are TGTGCCAGCAGTTTCGCGCCAGGGCAGGGCTATGGCTACACCTTC.

The V and J genes are TRBV21-1 and TRBJ2-5; the D segment call TRBD1 is taken from the table without a DNA check. TRBV21-1 is an annotated pseudogene. The CDR3 spans 15 residues. The CDR3 DNA follows: TGTGCCAGCAGCAATGGACAGGGGGTCCAAGAGACCCAGTACTTC. Translation: CASSNGQGVQETQYF.

This clonotype was counted only a few times. The V and J genes are TRBV29-1 and TRBJ1-1, with D maybe TRBD1 (6 bases). Trimming shortened V by 3 bases and J by 7 bases, and 12 bases separated the two germline ends. CDR1 is SQVTM and CDR2 is ANQGSEA in the germline V gene. This CDR3 comprises 12 residues. The CDR3 region is CSVEGRTVEAFF. The CDR3, as DNA: TGCAGCGTTGAGGGGAGGACAGTTGAAGCTTTCTTT.

This clonotype was seen a few times. The gene calls are TRBV3-1 and TRBJ2-7, with TRBD2 identical over 9 bases. There are 14 residues in the CDR3. Germline loops: CDR1 LGHDT, CDR2 YNNKEL (reference sequence). The V segment lost 4 bases and the J segment 5 bases; nucleotides outside the gene matches: 6. The DNA of the CDR3 is TGTGCCAGCAGCCGGCTAGCGGGGTATAACGAGCAGTACTTC. Translated, it gives CASSRLAGYNEQYF.

J is TRBJ2-2 and V is TRBV10-3; the D gene is possibly TRBD2 (6 bases). Trimming removed 7 bases at V and 6 bases at J, with 15 bases between. Per germline, CDR1 ENHRY and CDR2 SYGVKD. This CDR3 region has 14 residues. CDR3 nucleotide sequence: TGTGCCATCAAGGAGGGCAACAACGCCGGGGAGCTGTTTTTT. Amino acids: CAIKEGNNAGELFF.

This chain joins TRBV19 and TRBJ2-1; tentatively, D is TRBD1 (5 bases). Trimming pared 6 bases from V and 9 bases from J, leaving 21 bases between. Germline V gives CDR1 LNHDA, CDR2 SQIVND (reference sequence). This CDR3 region has 15 residues. The CDR3: CASSPGAHLRTEQFF. For the CDR3, the DNA is TGTGCCAGTAGCCCTGGGGCTCACCTTAGGACTGAGCAGTTCTTC.

The V call is TRBV7-9, the J call TRBJ2-7, with 7 positions matching TRBD2. V lost 1 base and J lost 7; bases outside the gene matches: 7. The germline V gene has CDR1 SEHNR and CDR2 FQNEAQ (reference sequence). The CDR3 covers 14 residues. The DNA for the CDR3 is TGTGCCAGCAGCTTAGGGTACAGGCGGGAGGAGCAGTACTTC. The encoded protein is CASSLGYRREEQYF.

J is TRBJ2-2 and V is TRBV24-1; 7 nucleotides line up with TRBD1. With V trimmed by 6 bases and J by 2 bases, 8 bases remained unmatched. The length of the CDR3 is 16 residues. Per germline, CDR1 KGHDR and CDR2 SFDVKD. The CDR3 nucleotides are TGTGCCACCAGTCGTCAGACAGGGCGCAACACCGGGGAGCTGTTTTTT. This codes for CATSRQTGRNTGELFF.